The 29 T cell receptor beta chains presented below share a single source sample, sequenced in a study of blood T cell repertoires in COVID-19. This table comes from immunoSEQ multiplex PCR, and its TCRdb copy is limited to in-frame clones, with some not included. The sample has around 230,000 clones, about nine tenths seen once. Sequencing used PBMCs or T cells enriched from blood (not recorded which). These receptors all come from a woman aged 40 to 50 with acute COVID-19.

The chain links TRBV7-2 to TRBJ1-2, with D maybe TRBD1 (5 bases). Germline V gene sequence: CDR1 SGHTA, CDR2 FQGNSA. The CDR3 spans 14 residues. V was clipped by 5 bases and J by 0 bases, with 10 bases between them. The CDR3 region is CASSTRQTNYGYTF. CDR3 in DNA: TGTGCCAGCAGCACCCGACAGACTAACTATGGCTACACCTTC.

This clone has a single count. The chain carries TRBV21-1 and TRBJ1-4; the D call TRBD1 from the table was never checked on the DNA. TRBV21-1 is classified as a pseudogene. CDR3 size: 15 residues. In DNA form, the CDR3 reads TGTGCCAGCAGCGAACCGGGACAGAAGGAGGAAAAACTGTTTTTT. Its translation is CASSEPGQKEEKLFF.

The J gene is TRBJ1-1, the V gene TRBV27; 10 positions match TRBD1. Germline CDR1 is MNHEY and CDR2 is SMNVEV (reference sequence). The CDR3 is 15 amino acids. V lost 3 bases, J lost 1 base, and 2 bases stayed unmatched. This chain's CDR3 is CASSLGTGANTEAFF. CDR3 sequence (DNA): TGTGCCAGCAGTTTGGGGACAGGGGCGAACACTGAAGCTTTCTTT.

The chain couples TRBV5-4 to TRBJ1-2; D is uncertain. The CDR3 sequence is 13 residues long. Looked up from germline, CDR1 is SGHNT and CDR2 is YYREEE (reference sequence). The germline V and J ends were trimmed by 0 bases and 5 bases, with 8 bases remaining between them. The chain's CDR3 is CASSLGGRYGYTF. For the CDR3, the DNA is TGTGCCAGCAGCTTGGGCGGTCGATATGGCTACACCTTC.

The V and J genes are TRBV5-6 and TRBJ2-2; 9 nucleotides agree with TRBD1. The ends lost 3 bases at V and 2 bases at J; junction bases unmatched: 5. The CDR3 length is 16 residues. Germline V gene lookup returns CDR1 SGHDT and CDR2 YYEEEE. CDR3 nucleotide sequence: TGTGCCAGCAGCTGGACGGGACAGGGTAACACCGGGGAGCTGTTTTTT. This gives the protein CASSWTGQGNTGELFF.

This clone was seen more than once but under ten times. The chain carries TRBV5-5 and TRBJ2-3, with D unclear. CDR1 is SGHKS, CDR2 YYEKEE, per germline (reference sequence). The CDR3 is made up of 15 amino acids. The ends were cut back, 0 bases at V and 0 bases at J, with 8 bases in the middle. This chain's CDR3 is CASSLVSPSTDTQYF. The CDR3 region has the DNA TGTGCCAGCAGCTTGGTTAGCCCTAGCACAGATACGCAGTATTTT.

CDR3 nucleotide sequence: TGTGCCAGCAGCTCTGGAGGAGGGTTCGGCTACGAGCAGTACTTC. Its translation is CASSSGGGFGYEQYF. The genes are TRBV9 and TRBJ2-7, with a weak D call TRBD2 (6 bases). This CDR3 contains 15 residues. V dropped 4 bases and J dropped 3 bases, with 17 bases sitting between them. Germline loops: CDR1 SGDLS, CDR2 YYNGEE.

V and J are TRBV30 and TRBJ1-6; a weak D match, TRBD1 (5 bases). The ends were cut back, 6 bases at V and 0 bases at J, with 9 bases in the middle. This CDR3 spans 14 amino acids. The germline V gene has CDR1 GTSNPN and CDR2 SVGIG (reference sequence). The CDR3 region has the DNA TGTGCCTGTGGCGGGGGCTCCTATAATTCACCCCTCCACTTT. It yields the protein CACGGGSYNSPLHF.

V is TRBV6-2 or TRBV6-3 and J is TRBJ1-2, with D unresolved. CDR3 size: 15 residues. Trimming removed 5 bases from V and 2 bases from J, with 15 bases in between. Per germline, CDR1 MNHEY and CDR2 SVGEGT. The CDR3 sequence is CASSTAGRPNYGYTF. DNA for the CDR3: TGTGCCAGCAGTACGGCGGGCAGGCCGAACTATGGCTACACCTTC.

CDR3 bases: TGCGCCAGCAGCTGGATGGGGGGTTCCTACAATGAGCAGTTCTTC. It is translated as CASSWMGGSYNEQFF. This chain joins TRBV5-1 and TRBJ2-1; perhaps TRBD2 as D (6 bases). The CDR3 has 15 amino acids. Germline V gene sequence: CDR1 SGHRS, CDR2 YFSETQ. The ends were cut back, 3 bases at V and 1 base at J, with 11 bases in the middle.

The chain couples TRBV3-1 (or the pseudogene TRBV3-2) to TRBJ1-5, with D possibly matching TRBD1 (6 bases). There are 14 residues in the CDR3. With 4 bases removed from V and 3 bases from J, the gap between germline ends came to 10 bases. The germline V gene has CDR1 LGHDT and CDR2 YNNKEL (reference sequence). The CDR3 loop reads CASSRRQDNQPQHF. For the CDR3, the DNA is TGTGCCAGCAGCCGGAGACAGGACAATCAGCCCCAGCATTTT.

The chain recombines TRBV6-2 or TRBV6-3 with TRBJ1-5; D is unclear. The CDR3 is made up of 12 amino acids. CDR1 MNHEY and CDR2 SVGEGT come from the germline V gene. V lost 4 bases and J lost 7, with 8 bases in between. In DNA form, the CDR3 reads TGTGCCAGCAGTTCGGGAGTGCAGCCCCAGCATTTT. Its translation is CASSSGVQPQHF.

This clone was recorded only once. The chain carries TRBV4-1 and TRBJ2-6, with TRBD2 as a possible D gene (5 bases). CDR3 length equals 18 residues. From germline, CDR1 is MGHRA and CDR2 YSYEKL. Trimming shortened V by 6 bases and J by 0 bases, and 18 bases separated the two germline ends. The CDR3 sequence is CASSGSRRTSSGANVLTF. The CDR3, as DNA: TGCGCCAGCAGTGGGAGTCGGCGGACCAGCTCTGGGGCCAACGTCCTGACTTTC.

The chain is built from TRBV19 and TRBJ1-5, with 11 bases fitting TRBD1. This CDR3 spans 13 amino acids. The germline V gene encodes CDR1 LNHDA and CDR2 SQIVND (reference sequence). V shed 9 bases and J 6 bases; nucleotides not matched to a gene: 4. The CDR3 DNA sequence: TGTGCCAGCACGGGACAGGGGGTTCAGCCCCAGCATTTT. It translates to CASTGQGVQPQHF.

J is TRBJ1-4 and V is TRBV29-1, with D tentatively TRBD1 (6 bases). Trimming left V 6 bases short and J 2 bases short, with 13 bases between. The CDR3 consists of 14 residues. The germline gives CDR1 SQVTM, CDR2 ANQGSEA. The CDR3 sequence: CSVGGVRTNEKLFF. In nucleotides, the CDR3 is TGCAGCGTAGGGGGGGTTCGGACTAATGAAAAACTGTTTTTT.

The chain couples TRBV19 to TRBJ1-6; the match to TRBD1 covers 11 bases. Looked up from germline, CDR1 is LNHDA and CDR2 is SQIVND (reference sequence). V trimming: 0 bases; J trimming: 4 bases; junction bases outside the gene matches: 8. The CDR3 runs 19 residues. Here the CDR3 DNA reads TGTGCCAGTAGTATAGATGAGGGACAGGGGGACCAATATAATTCACCCCTCCACTTT. Translation gives CASSIDEGQGDQYNSPLHF.

The V call is TRBV19, the J call TRBJ1-1, with D possibly matching TRBD1 (5 bases). Germline CDR1 reads LNHDA; CDR2 reads SQIVND (reference sequence). The V and J ends lost 6 bases and 0 bases respectively, with 11 bases between them. The CDR3 runs 14 residues. CDR3 nucleotide sequence: TGTGCCAGTAGGGCGACAGCGCTGAACACTGAAGCTTTCTTT. Protein: CASRATALNTEAFF.

V and J are TRBV10-1 and TRBJ2-3; 12 bases align to TRBD2. Germline V gene lookup returns CDR1 WNHNN and CDR2 SYGVQD (reference sequence). This CDR3 comprises 15 residues. Trimming cost V 3 bases and J 11 bases; bases outside gene matches: 9. The DNA of the CDR3 is TGCGCCAGCAGTGACCGACTAGCGGGGGCAGGGAGGCAGTATTTT. This codes for CASSDRLAGAGRQYF.

The rearrangement uses TRBV11-2 and TRBJ2-7; 12 bases fit TRBD1. V lost 6 bases and J lost 3; bases outside the gene matches: 6. CDR1 and CDR2 from the germline V gene are SGHAT and FQNNGV. The CDR3 has 15 residues. In DNA, the CDR3 is TGTGCCAGCAGAAGAGGGACAGGGGGCGTCTACGAGCAGTACTTC. It translates to CASRRGTGGVYEQYF.

The rearrangement uses TRBV5-1 and TRBJ2-7, with D possibly matching TRBD2 (5 bases). Trimming removed 1 base at V and 4 bases at J, with 6 bases between. This CDR3 has 12 residues. In germline, CDR1 is SGHRS, CDR2 YFSETQ. Written as DNA, the CDR3 is TGCGCCAGCAGCTTGTCGGGGTACGAGCAGTACTTC. Amino acid sequence: CASSLSGYEQYF.

This rearrangement joins TRBV6-2 or TRBV6-3 to TRBJ2-1, with 11 positions matching TRBD1. V shed 2 bases, J shed 3 bases, and the junction held 6 bases outside the gene matches. Germline CDR1 is MNHEY and CDR2 is SVGEGT. There are 17 residues in the CDR3. The CDR3 loop reads CASSYVRTGGIYNEQFF. Written as DNA, the CDR3 is TGTGCCAGCAGTTACGTAAGGACAGGGGGCATCTACAATGAGCAGTTCTTC.

This chain connects TRBV3-1 (or the pseudogene TRBV3-2) to TRBJ2-1, with D possibly TRBD2 on 6 matching bases. V shed 2 bases and J shed 4 bases, with 15 bases lying between them. Germline V gene lookup returns CDR1 LGHDT and CDR2 YNNKEL (reference sequence). The CDR3 spans 16 residues. The CDR3 region is CASSQRWRGGYNEQFF. The CDR3 DNA sequence: TGTGCCAGCAGCCAACGGTGGCGGGGAGGTTACAATGAGCAGTTCTTC.

This rearrangement joins TRBV5-8 to TRBJ1-1; TRBD1 aligns across 11 bases. Germline lookup yields CDR1 SGHTS and CDR2 YDEGEE. There are 17 residues in the CDR3. The V segment lost 3 bases and the J segment 1 base; nucleotides outside the gene matches: 8. The CDR3, as DNA: TGTGCCAGCAGCTGGGGGACAGGGGGTTATGCGAACACTGAAGCTTTCTTT. This sequence encodes CASSWGTGGYANTEAFF.

The rearrangement joins TRBV10-2 to TRBJ1-1; TRBD1 is a possible D gene (6 bases). Germline V CDR1 and CDR2: WSHSY, SAAADI. The CDR3 consists of 16 residues. Trimming shortened V by 4 bases and J by 1 base, and 16 bases separated the two germline ends. CDR3 protein: CASSGRGDGSNTEAFF. The CDR3 nucleotides are TGCGCCAGCAGTGGCAGGGGTGACGGTTCGAACACTGAAGCTTTCTTT.

The gene calls are TRBV11-2 and TRBJ2-6; D uncertain. Trimming took off 5 bases at V and 0 bases at J, with 14 bases between the two ends. The CDR3 covers 17 residues. The germline V gene encodes CDR1 SGHAT and CDR2 FQNNGV. The CDR3 sequence: CASSPLLLSSGANVLTF. CDR3 coding DNA: TGTGCCAGCAGCCCCTTGCTTCTCAGCTCTGGGGCCAACGTCCTGACTTTC. The complete variable domain, with remaining parts taken from reference TRBV11-2 and TRBJ2-6, reads EAGVAQSPRYKIIEKRQSVAFWCNPISGHATLYWYQQILGQGPKLLIQFQNNGVVDDSQLPKDRFSAERLKGVDSTLKIQPAKLEDSAVYLCASSPLLLSSGANVLTFGAGSRLTVL.

The genes are TRBV6-2 or TRBV6-3 and TRBJ1-5; TRBD1 is a possible D gene (6 bases). V lost 6 bases and J lost 5, with 14 bases in between. The CDR3 extends over 14 amino acids. CDR1 is MNHEY and CDR2 is SVGEGT in the germline V gene. The CDR3 is CASSLGTLHQPQHF. For the CDR3, the DNA is TGTGCCAGCAGCCTCGGGACACTCCATCAGCCCCAGCATTTT.

The rearrangement links TRBV7-8 to TRBJ1-2; 8 bases align to TRBD1. The CDR3 is made up of 13 amino acids. The V segment lost 6 bases and the J segment 3 bases; nucleotides outside the gene matches: 3. Germline V gives CDR1 SGHVS, CDR2 FQNEAQ. As DNA, the CDR3 is TGTGCCAGCAGACAGGACAGGGACTATGGCTACACCTTC. This translates into CASRQDRDYGYTF.

The rearrangement links TRBV7-9 to TRBJ2-3; 9 bases match TRBD1. Looked up from germline, CDR1 is SEHNR and CDR2 is FQNEAQ (reference sequence). The CDR3 has 16 residues. The J segment lost 5 bases and the V segment lost 8 bases, leaving 14 bases of the junction unmatched. In DNA form, the CDR3 reads TGTGCCAGCCCTTCACAACCAAAGGACAGGGGAGATACGCAGTATTTT. The encoded protein is CASPSQPKDRGDTQYF. Full variable domain (outside the CDR3, taken from reference TRBV7-9 and TRBJ2-3): DTGVSQNPRHKITKRGQNVTFRCDPISEHNRLYWYRQTLGQGPEFLTYFQNEAQLEKSRLLSDRFSAERPKGSFSTLEIQRTEQGDSAMYLCASPSQPKDRGDTQYFGPGTRLTVL.

This sequence joins TRBV18 and TRBJ1-3; 8 positions agree with TRBD1. Losses at the gene ends were 3 bases for V and 3 bases for J; bases not matched to a gene: 16. Germline-derived CDR1 and CDR2 are KGHSH and LQKENI. The length of the CDR3 is 19 residues. The CDR3 loop reads CASSPVGTGALSIGNTIYF. CDR3 nucleotide sequence: TGTGCCAGCTCACCCGTCGGGACAGGTGCCCTATCGATTGGAAACACCATATATTTT.